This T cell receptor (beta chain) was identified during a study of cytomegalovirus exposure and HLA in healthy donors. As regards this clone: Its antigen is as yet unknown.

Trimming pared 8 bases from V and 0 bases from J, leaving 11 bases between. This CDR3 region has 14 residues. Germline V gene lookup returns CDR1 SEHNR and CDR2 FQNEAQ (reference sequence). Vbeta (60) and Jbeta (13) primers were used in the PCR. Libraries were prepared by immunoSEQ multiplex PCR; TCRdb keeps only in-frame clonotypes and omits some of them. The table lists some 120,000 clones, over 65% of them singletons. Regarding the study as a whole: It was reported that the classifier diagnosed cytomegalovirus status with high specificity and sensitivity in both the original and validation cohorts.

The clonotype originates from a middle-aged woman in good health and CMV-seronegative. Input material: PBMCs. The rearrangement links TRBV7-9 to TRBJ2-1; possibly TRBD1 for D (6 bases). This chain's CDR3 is CASAGQSSYNEQFF. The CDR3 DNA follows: TGTGCCAGCGCTGGACAGAGCTCCTACAATGAGCAGTTCTTC. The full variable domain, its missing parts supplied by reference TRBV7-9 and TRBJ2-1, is DTGVSQNPRHKITKRGQNVTFRCDPISEHNRLYWYRQTLGQGPEFLTYFQNEAQLEKSRLLSDRFSAERPKGSFSTLEIQRTEQGDSAMYLCASAGQSSYNEQFFGPGTRLTVL.